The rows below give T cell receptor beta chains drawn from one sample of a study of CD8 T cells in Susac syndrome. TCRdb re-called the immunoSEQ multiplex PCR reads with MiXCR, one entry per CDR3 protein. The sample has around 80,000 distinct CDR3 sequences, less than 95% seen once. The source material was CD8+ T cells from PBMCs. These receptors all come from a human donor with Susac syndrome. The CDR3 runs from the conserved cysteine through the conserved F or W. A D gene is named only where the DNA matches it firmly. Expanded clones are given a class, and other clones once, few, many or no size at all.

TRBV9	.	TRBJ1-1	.	CASGSLTANTEAFF	TGTGCCAGCGGATCCCTGACAGCGAACACTGAAGCTTTCTTT
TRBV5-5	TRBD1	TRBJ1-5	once	CASSLGQGLSQPQHF	TGTGCCAGCAGCTTGGGACAGGGTTTGAGTCAGCCCCAGCATTTT
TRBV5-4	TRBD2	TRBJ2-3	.	CASSLEGQRGGRDTQYF	TGTGCCAGCAGCTTGGAAGGCCAGCGGGGGGGCCGGGATACGCAGTATTTT
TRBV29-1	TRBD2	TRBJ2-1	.	CSVEGPSGGHYNEQFF	TGCAGCGTTGAAGGGCCGAGCGGGGGCCATTACAATGAGCAGTTCTTC
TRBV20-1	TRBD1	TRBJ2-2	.	CSARDRQGQGLRNTGELFF	TGCAGTGCTAGAGACCGACAGGGACAGGGTTTGAGGAACACCGGGGAGCTGTTTTTT
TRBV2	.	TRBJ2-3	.	CASREDSWGTDTQYF	TGTGCCAGCAGGGAGGACTCCTGGGGCACAGATACGCAGTATTTT
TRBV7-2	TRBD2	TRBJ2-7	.	CASSPLLGRGGSYEQYF	TGTGCCAGCAGCCCTCTCCTAGGGCGGGGGGGCTCGTACGAGCAGTACTTC
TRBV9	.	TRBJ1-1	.	CASSAFEGDTEAFF	TGTGCCAGCAGCGCGTTCGAGGGGGACACTGAAGCTTTCTTT
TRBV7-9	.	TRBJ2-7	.	CASSTNPSYEQYF	TGTGCCAGCAGCACGAATCCCTCCTACGAGCAGTACTTC
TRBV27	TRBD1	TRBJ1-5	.	CASSPRTGERQPQHF	TGTGCCAGCAGTCCGAGGACAGGGGAAAGGCAGCCCCAGCATTTT
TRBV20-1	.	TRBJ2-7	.	CSARHAPSPSYEQYF	TGCAGTGCTAGACACGCCCCTAGCCCTTCCTACGAGCAGTACTTC
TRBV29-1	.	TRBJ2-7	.	CSPERGQVSSYEQYF	TGCAGCCCCGAGCGGGGACAGGTTAGCTCCTACGAGCAGTACTTC
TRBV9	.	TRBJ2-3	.	CASSVPSTGGDTDTQYF	TGTGCCAGCAGCGTCCCGTCGACCGGGGGTGACACAGATACGCAGTATTTT
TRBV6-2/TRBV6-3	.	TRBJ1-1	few	CASSSGRNTEAFF	TGTGCCAGCAGTTCCGGACGGAACACTGAAGCTTTCTTT
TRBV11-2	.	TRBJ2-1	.	CASSLEGTTDEQFF	TGTGCCAGCAGCTTAGAGGGTACAACCGATGAGCAGTTCTTC
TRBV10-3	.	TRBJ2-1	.	CAISESMAGAYNEQFF	TGTGCCATCAGTGAGTCTATGGCGGGCGCTTACAATGAGCAGTTCTTC
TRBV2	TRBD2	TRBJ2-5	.	CASSNRTRVETQYF	TGTGCCAGCAGCAATCGGACTAGAGTTGAGACCCAGTACTTC
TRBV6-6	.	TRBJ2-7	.	CASSYLTTSSYEQYF	TGTGCCAGCAGTTACCTGACGACCAGCTCCTACGAGCAGTACTTC
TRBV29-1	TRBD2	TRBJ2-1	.	CSVESLAGENYNEQFF	TGCAGCGTTGAAAGCTTAGCGGGGGAGAACTACAATGAGCAGTTCTTC
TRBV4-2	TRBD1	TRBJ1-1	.	CASSQPRQGGTEAFF	TGTGCCAGCAGCCAACCCCGACAGGGTGGGACTGAAGCTTTCTTT
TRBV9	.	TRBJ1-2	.	CASSSSRDSVEVGYTF	TGTGCCAGCAGCTCCTCCCGGGACTCTGTAGAGGTTGGCTACACCTTC
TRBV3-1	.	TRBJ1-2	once	CASSQDAGANYGYTF	TGTGCCAGCAGCCAAGATGCAGGGGCTAACTATGGCTACACCTTC
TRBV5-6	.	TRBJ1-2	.	CASSLGGGHGYTF	TGTGCCAGCAGCTTAGGGGGGGGGCATGGCTACACCTTC
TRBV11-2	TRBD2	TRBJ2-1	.	CASMRTSGGTYNEQFF	TGTGCCAGCATGAGGACTAGCGGGGGGACCTACAATGAGCAGTTCTTC
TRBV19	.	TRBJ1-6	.	CASRGTYNSPLHF	TGTGCCAGTAGGGGTACCTATAATTCACCCCTCCACTTT
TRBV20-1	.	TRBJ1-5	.	CSAREVGTLGPQHF	TGCAGTGCTAGAGAGGTCGGCACCCTGGGGCCCCAGCATTTT
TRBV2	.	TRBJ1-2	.	CASMRDSLGSYGYTF	TGTGCCAGCATGAGAGACAGCCTGGGGTCCTATGGCTACACCTTC
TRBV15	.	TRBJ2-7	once	CATSRRTGEEQYF	TGTGCCACCAGCAGACGTACAGGTGAAGAGCAGTACTTC
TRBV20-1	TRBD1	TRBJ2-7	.	CSARELQGVSSYEQYF	TGCAGTGCTAGAGAACTACAGGGGGTATCCTCCTACGAGCAGTACTTC
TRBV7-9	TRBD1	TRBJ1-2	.	CASSQGLGQGDYGYTF	TGTGCCAGCAGCCAGGGACTGGGACAGGGGGACTATGGCTACACCTTC
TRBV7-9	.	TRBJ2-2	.	CASSNPGVGDTGELFF	TGTGCCAGCAGCAACCCAGGGGTAGGAGACACCGGGGAGCTGTTTTTT
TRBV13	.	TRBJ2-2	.	CASSLRGITGELFF	TGTGCCAGCAGCTTAAGGGGGATCACCGGGGAGCTGTTTTTT
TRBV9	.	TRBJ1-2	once	CASSNRVYGYTF	TGTGCCAGCAGCAATCGAGTCTATGGCTACACCTTC
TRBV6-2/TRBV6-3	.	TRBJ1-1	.	CASSYSPRTEAFF	TGTGCCAGCAGTTACTCTCCAAGGACTGAAGCTTTCTTT
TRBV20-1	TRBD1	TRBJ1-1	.	CSARAQGATEAFF	TGCAGTGCTAGGGCGCAGGGGGCCACTGAAGCTTTCTTT
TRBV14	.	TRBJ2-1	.	CASSQEGGAYYNEQFF	TGTGCCAGCAGCCAAGAAGGCGGGGCTTACTACAATGAGCAGTTCTTC
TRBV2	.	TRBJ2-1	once	CASRTESSYNEQFF	TGTGCCAGCAGGACGGAGAGCTCCTACAATGAGCAGTTCTTC
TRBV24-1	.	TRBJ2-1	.	CATSSLYNEQFF	TGTGCCACCAGCAGCTTATACAATGAGCAGTTCTTC
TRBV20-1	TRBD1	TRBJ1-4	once	CSARDSKREKLFF	TGCAGTGCCCGGGACAGTAAAAGGGAAAAACTGTTTTTT
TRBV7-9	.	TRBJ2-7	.	CASSEDKSYEQYF	TGTGCCAGCAGCGAAGACAAATCCTACGAGCAGTACTTC
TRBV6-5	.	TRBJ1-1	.	CASSYAGGYTEAFF	TGTGCCAGCAGTTACGCGGGGGGATACACTGAAGCTTTCTTT
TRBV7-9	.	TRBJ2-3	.	CASSRPQGGTDTQYF	TGTGCCAGCAGCCGCCCACAGGGAGGAACAGATACGCAGTATTTT
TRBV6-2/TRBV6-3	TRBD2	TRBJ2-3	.	CASSSGGATDTQYF	TGTGCCAGCAGTAGCGGGGGGGCCACAGATACGCAGTATTTT
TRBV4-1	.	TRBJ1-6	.	CASSQDWRSNSPLHF	TGCGCCAGCAGCCAAGATTGGCGGAGCAATTCACCCCTCCACTTT
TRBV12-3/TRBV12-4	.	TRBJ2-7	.	CASSFAGTYEQYF	TGTGCCAGCAGTTTCGCAGGGACCTACGAGCAGTACTTC
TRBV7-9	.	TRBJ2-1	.	CASSFNRDPQFF	TGTGCCAGCAGCTTTAACAGGGATCCGCAGTTCTTC
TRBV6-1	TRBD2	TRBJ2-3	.	CASSLSSGGGGTDTQYF	TGTGCCAGCAGCCTCTCTAGCGGGGGTGGGGGCACAGATACGCAGTATTTT
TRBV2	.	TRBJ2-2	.	CASSDRAVGTGELFF	TGTGCCAGCAGTGATCGGGCGGTTGGAACCGGGGAGCTGTTTTTT
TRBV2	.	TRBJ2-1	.	CASKGNLDEQFF	TGTGCCAGCAAAGGTAATTTGGATGAGCAGTTCTTC
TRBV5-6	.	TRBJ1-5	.	CASSSRGVGGNQPQHF	TGTGCCAGCAGCTCGCGGGGGGTAGGAGGCAATCAGCCCCAGCATTTT
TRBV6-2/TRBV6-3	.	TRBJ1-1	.	CASTYVAGMNTEAFF	TGTGCCAGCACCTACGTAGCGGGGATGAACACTGAAGCTTTCTTT
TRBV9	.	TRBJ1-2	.	CASSSFGYTF	TGTGCCAGCAGCTCCTTTGGCTACACCTTC
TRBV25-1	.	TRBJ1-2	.	CASSERGINYGYTF	TGTGCCAGCAGTGAGAGAGGGATAAACTATGGCTACACCTTC
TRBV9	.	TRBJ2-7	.	CASSRRLDGFYEQYF	TGTGCCAGCAGCCGTAGGTTGGACGGGTTCTACGAGCAGTACTTC
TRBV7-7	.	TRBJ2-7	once	CASSLGDDSSYEQYF	TGTGCTAGCAGCTTAGGGGACGATAGCTCCTACGAGCAGTACTTC